The entry that follows covers one T cell receptor beta chain sequence. What it recognizes is unknown. The junction differs from germline at one of its ends, possibly a read error. Other DNA variants within this sample encode the same CDR3. The CDR3 is 16 residues long. Germline CDR1 and CDR2: SGDLS and YYNGEE. Measured with immunoSEQ multiplex PCR; TCRdb has only the in-frame clones, and not every one. The sample records about 2.4 million clones, over 85% being singletons. Both subsets, CD45RA+ naive and CD45RA-negative memory, were split from the CD4+ cells. This sample was taken from a study of shared clonotypes between healthy human individuals. Study results and limitations: Generally, naive subsets came out with larger estimated richness than memory subsets.

Sample: naive CD4+ T cells from PBMCs. This sample's subset: CD45RA+ positively selected. The clonotype was recovered from a young man in good health. Some clones in this sample may be carry-over from other donors' samples. V and J are TRBV9 and TRBJ2-2; perhaps TRBD1 as D (6 bases). The CDR3 bases are TGTGCCAGCAGCGTAGGGGGTCAGGGGAACACCGGAGAGCTGTTTTTT. As protein: CASSVGGQGNTGELFF.